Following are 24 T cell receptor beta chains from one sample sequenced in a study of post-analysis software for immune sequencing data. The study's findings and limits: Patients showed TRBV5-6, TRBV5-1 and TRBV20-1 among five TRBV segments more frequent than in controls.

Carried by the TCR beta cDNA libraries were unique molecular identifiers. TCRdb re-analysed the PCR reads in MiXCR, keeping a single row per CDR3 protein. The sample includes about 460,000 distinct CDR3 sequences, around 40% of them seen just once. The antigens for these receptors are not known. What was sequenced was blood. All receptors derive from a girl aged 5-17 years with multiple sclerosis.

This CDR3 reads CASSTSWQEETQYF. The DNA for the CDR3 is TGTGCCAGCAGCACCAGCTGGCAAGAAGAGACCCAGTACTTC. The rearrangement joins TRBV7-8 to TRBJ2-5; D is ambiguous. Trimming took 5 bases from V and 3 from J, leaving 13 bases between them. Per germline, CDR1 SGHVS and CDR2 FQNEAQ. This CDR3 region has 14 residues.

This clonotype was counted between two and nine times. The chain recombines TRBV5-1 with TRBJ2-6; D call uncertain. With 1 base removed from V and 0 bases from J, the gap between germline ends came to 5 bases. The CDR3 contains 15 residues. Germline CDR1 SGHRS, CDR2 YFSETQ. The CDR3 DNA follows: TGCGCCAGCAGCTTGCGACCCTCTGGGGCCAACGTCCTGACTTTC. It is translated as CASSLRPSGANVLTF.

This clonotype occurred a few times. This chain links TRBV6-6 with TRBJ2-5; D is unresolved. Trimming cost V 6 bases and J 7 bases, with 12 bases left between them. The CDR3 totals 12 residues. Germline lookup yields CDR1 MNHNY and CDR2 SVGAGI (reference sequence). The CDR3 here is CASSPDLGTQYF. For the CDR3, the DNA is TGTGCCAGCAGCCCCGACCTGGGGACCCAGTACTTC.

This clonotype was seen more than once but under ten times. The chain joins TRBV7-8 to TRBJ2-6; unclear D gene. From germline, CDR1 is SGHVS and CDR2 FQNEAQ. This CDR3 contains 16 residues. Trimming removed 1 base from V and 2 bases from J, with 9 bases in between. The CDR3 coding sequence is TGTGCCAGCAGCTTAGTTCAAGGGACTGGGGCCAACGTCCTGACTTTC. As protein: CASSLVQGTGANVLTF.

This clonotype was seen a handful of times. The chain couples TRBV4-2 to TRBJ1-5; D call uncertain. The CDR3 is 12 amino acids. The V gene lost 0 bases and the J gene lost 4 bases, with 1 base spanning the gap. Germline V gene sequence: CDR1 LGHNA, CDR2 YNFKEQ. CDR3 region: CASSQENQPQHF. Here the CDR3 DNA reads TGTGCCAGCAGCCAAGAGAATCAGCCCCAGCATTTT.

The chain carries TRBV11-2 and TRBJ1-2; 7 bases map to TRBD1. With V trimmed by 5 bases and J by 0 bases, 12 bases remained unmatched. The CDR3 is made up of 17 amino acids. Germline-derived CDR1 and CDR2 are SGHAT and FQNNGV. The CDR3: CASSPTGTAASNYGYTF. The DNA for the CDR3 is TGTGCCAGCAGCCCTACCGGGACAGCTGCCTCTAACTATGGCTACACCTTC.

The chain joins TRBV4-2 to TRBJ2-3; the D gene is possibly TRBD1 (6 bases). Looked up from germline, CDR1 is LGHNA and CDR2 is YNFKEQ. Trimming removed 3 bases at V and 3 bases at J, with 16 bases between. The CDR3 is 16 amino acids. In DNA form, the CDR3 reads TGTGCCAGCAGCCAGGGGGCTACATGGGGAACAGATACGCAGTATTTT. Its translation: CASSQGATWGTDTQYF.

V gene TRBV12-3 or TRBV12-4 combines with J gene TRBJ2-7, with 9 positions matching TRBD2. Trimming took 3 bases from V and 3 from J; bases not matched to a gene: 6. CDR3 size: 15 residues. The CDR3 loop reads CASSFSGTSIYEQYF. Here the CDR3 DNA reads TGTGCCAGCAGTTTTAGTGGGACTAGCATCTACGAGCAGTACTTC.

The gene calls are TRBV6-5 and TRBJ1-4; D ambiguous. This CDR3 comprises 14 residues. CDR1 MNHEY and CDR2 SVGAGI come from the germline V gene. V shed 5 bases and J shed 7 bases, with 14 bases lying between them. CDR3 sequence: CASSREALFEKLFF. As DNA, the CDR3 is TGTGCCAGCAGTAGGGAAGCCCTATTTGAAAAACTGTTTTTT.

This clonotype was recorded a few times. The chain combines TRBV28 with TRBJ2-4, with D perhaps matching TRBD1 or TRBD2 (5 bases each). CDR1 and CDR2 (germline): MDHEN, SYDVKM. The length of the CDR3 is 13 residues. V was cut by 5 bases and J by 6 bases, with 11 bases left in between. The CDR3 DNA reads TGTGCCAGCAGTGGGACGGACATAAACATTCAGTACTTC. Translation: CASSGTDINIQYF.

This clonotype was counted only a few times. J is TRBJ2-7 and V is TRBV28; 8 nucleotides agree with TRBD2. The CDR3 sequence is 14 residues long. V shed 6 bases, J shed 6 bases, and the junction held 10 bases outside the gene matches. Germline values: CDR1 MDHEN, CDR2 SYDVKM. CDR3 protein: CASRPPNRGGEQYF. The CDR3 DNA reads TGTGCCAGCAGGCCCCCTAACCGGGGGGGCGAGCAGTACTTC.

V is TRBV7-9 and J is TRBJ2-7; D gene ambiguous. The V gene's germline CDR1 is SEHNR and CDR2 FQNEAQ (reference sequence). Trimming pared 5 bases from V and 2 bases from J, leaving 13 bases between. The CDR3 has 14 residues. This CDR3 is CASSLRGWPYEQYF. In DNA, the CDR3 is TGTGCCAGCAGCCTCCGTGGGTGGCCCTACGAGCAGTACTTC.

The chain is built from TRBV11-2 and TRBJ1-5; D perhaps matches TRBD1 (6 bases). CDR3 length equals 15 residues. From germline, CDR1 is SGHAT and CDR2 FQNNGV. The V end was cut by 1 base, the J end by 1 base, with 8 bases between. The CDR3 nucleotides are TGTGCCAGCAGCTTAGGGGGGCTGAGCAATCAGCCCCAGCATTTT. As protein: CASSLGGLSNQPQHF.

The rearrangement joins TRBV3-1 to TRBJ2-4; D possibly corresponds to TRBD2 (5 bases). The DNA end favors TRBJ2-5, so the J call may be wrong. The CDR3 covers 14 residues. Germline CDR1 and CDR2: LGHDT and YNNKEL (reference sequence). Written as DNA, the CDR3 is TGTGCCAGCAGCCACCCCTTGCGAGGGGAGACCCAGTACTTC. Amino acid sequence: CASSHPLRGETQYF.

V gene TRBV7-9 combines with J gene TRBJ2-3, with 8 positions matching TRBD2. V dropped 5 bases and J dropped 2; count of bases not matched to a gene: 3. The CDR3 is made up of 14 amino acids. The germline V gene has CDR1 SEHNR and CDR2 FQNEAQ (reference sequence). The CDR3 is CASSTSGPTDTQYF. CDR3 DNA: TGTGCCAGCAGCACTAGCGGTCCCACAGATACGCAGTATTTT.

The chain's CDR3 is CASSWTSGRDTQYF. For the CDR3, the DNA is TGTGCCAGCAGTTGGACTAGCGGTCGAGATACGCAGTATTTT. This chain links TRBV6-5 with TRBJ2-3; TRBD2 agrees at 10 bases. J was trimmed by 5 bases and V by 4 bases; bases with no gene match: 3. Germline V gene lookup returns CDR1 MNHEY and CDR2 SVGAGI. The CDR3 has 14 amino acids.

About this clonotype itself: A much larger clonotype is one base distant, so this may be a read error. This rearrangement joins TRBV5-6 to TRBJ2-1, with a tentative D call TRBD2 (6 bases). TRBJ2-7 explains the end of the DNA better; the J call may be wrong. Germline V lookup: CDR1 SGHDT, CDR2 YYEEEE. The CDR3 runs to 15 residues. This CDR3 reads CASSLWPSANNEQYF. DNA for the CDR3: TGTGCCAGCAGCTTGTGGCCTAGCGCAAACAATGAGCAGTACTTC.

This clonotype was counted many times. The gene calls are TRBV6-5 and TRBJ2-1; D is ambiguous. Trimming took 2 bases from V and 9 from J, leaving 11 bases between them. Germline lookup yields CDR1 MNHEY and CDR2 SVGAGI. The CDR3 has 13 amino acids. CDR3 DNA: TGTGCCAGCAGTTACCAGACTGGTAGTGAGCAGTTCTTC. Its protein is CASSYQTGSEQFF.

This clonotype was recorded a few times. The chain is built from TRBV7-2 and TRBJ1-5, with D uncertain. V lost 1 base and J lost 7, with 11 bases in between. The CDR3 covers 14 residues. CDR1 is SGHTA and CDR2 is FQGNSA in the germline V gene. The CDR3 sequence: CASSLGYISQPQHF. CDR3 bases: TGTGCCAGCAGCTTAGGTTACATCTCCCAGCCCCAGCATTTT.

The CDR3 bases are TGCAGTGCTAGACTCCCGGAGCGGGAAGGCGATGAGCAGTTCTTC. It translates to CSARLPEREGDEQFF. The genes are TRBV20-1 and TRBJ2-1, with 7 bases fitting TRBD2. This CDR3 has 15 amino acids. V dropped 2 bases and J dropped 8; count of bases not matched to a gene: 12. The germline gives CDR1 DFQATT, CDR2 SNEGSKA (reference sequence).

CDR3 protein: CASSLVHLGEAFF. CDR3 DNA: TGTGCCAGCAGCCTCGTGCACCTTGGGGAAGCTTTCTTT. This sequence joins TRBV6-2 or TRBV6-3 and TRBJ1-1; D ambiguous. Germline-derived CDR1 and CDR2 are MNHEY and SVGEGT. The ends were cut back, 6 bases at V and 8 bases at J, with 16 bases in the middle. CDR3 size: 13 residues.

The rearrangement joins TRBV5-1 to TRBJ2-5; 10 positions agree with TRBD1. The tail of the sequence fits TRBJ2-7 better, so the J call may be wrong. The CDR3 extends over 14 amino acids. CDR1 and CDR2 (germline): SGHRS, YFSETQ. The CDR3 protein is CASGGTGERDEQYF. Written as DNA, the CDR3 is TGCGCCAGTGGAGGGACAGGGGAAAGGGACGAGCAGTACTTC.

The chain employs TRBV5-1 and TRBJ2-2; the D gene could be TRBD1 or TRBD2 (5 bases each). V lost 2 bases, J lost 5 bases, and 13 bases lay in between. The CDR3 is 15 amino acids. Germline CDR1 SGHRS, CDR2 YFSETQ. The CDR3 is CASSFGTLGTGELFF. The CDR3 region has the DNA TGCGCCAGCAGCTTCGGGACGTTGGGGACCGGGGAGCTGTTTTTT. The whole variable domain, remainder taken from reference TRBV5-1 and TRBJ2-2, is KAGVTQTPRYLIKTRGQQVTLSCSPISGHRSVSWYQQTPGQGLQFLFEYFSETQRNKGNFPGRFSGRQFSNSRSEMNVSTLELGDSALYLCASSFGTLGTGELFFGEGSRLTVL.

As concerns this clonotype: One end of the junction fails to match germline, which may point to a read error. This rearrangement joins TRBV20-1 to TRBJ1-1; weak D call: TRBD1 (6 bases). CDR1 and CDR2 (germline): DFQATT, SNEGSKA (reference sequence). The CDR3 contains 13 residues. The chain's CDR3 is CSARDGGRTGAFF. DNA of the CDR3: TGCAGTGCTAGAGACGGGGGCAGGACTGGAGCTTTCTTT.